These 10 T cell receptor beta chains share one sample of origin, sequenced in a study of T cell responses to AZD1222 COVID-19 vaccine. Sequencing was performed with immunoSEQ multiplex PCR; in TCRdb, only in-frame clones are kept and a portion is missing. This sample has around 95,000 clones; around nine tenths occur once, and the top ten carry more than 1.5%. Specimen: peripheral blood, collected on day 0 of AZD1222 vaccination. The source of these receptors is an adult in good health.

This clone showed up just a few times. The gene calls are TRBV20-1 and TRBJ1-2; 7 bases match TRBD1. Germline CDR1 reads DFQATT; CDR2 reads SNEGSKA (reference sequence). The V segment lost 3 bases and the J segment 1 base; nucleotides outside the gene matches: 5. There are 14 residues in the CDR3. The CDR3 nucleotides read TGCAGTGCTAGTCGCGACAGGGATAACTATGGCTACACCTTC. It specifies CSASRDRDNYGYTF.

A single count supports this clone. This sequence joins TRBV11-2 and TRBJ1-1, with D unresolved. CDR1 and CDR2 (germline): SGHAT, FQNNGV. The length of the CDR3 is 14 residues. With 5 bases removed from V and 4 bases from J, the gap between germline ends came to 14 bases. As DNA, the CDR3 is TGTGCCAGCAGCCCAACACGTCCCAGCACTGAAGCTTTCTTT. Translation: CASSPTRPSTEAFF.

The chain is built from TRBV7-9 and TRBJ2-5; D may be TRBD1 or TRBD2 (5 bases each). Germline-derived CDR1 and CDR2 are SEHNR and FQNEAQ (reference sequence). Trimming took 5 bases from V and 4 from J, leaving 8 bases between them. The CDR3 loop spans 12 amino acids. The CDR3 sequence is CASSRDVETQYF. The CDR3 nucleotides read TGTGCCAGCAGCCGGGACGTAGAGACCCAGTACTTC.

The genes are TRBV2 and TRBJ2-3, with D possibly matching TRBD2 (5 bases). Trimming removed 7 bases at V and 2 bases at J, with 13 bases between. CDR1 SNHLY and CDR2 FYNNEI come from the germline V gene. The CDR3 sequence is 14 residues long. Here the CDR3 reads CASNEGALTDTQYF. The CDR3, as DNA: TGTGCCAGCAACGAGGGAGCGCTCACAGATACGCAGTATTTT.

The chain is built from TRBV20-1 and TRBJ2-7; no clear D gene. The CDR3 runs to 13 residues. CDR1 is DFQATT and CDR2 is SNEGSKA in the germline V gene (reference sequence). Trimming removed 3 bases from V and 6 bases from J, with 15 bases in between. The CDR3: CSASRSPSLEQYF. The CDR3 nucleotides read TGCAGTGCTAGTCGGAGTCCTTCACTCGAGCAGTACTTC.

The chain has TRBV28 and TRBJ2-2; the D is unclear. The V gene's germline CDR1 is MDHEN and CDR2 SYDVKM. V lost 7 bases and J 0 bases, leaving 15 bases between the germline ends. The CDR3 consists of 16 residues. The CDR3 coding sequence is TGTGCCAGCATTCTTAATTCCCTCGCGAACACCGGGGAGCTGTTTTTT. Translation gives CASILNSLANTGELFF.

This chain joins TRBV20-1 and TRBJ2-1; 9 bases fit TRBD2. The CDR3 is 14 amino acids. The junction had 7 bases not matched to a gene; V was cut back by 3 bases and J by 7 bases. The germline gives CDR1 DFQATT, CDR2 SNEGSKA (reference sequence). CDR3 sequence (DNA): TGCAGTGCTAGTTCGAGCGGGAGGAGGAATGAGCAGTTCTTC. It yields the protein CSASSSGRRNEQFF.

The V and J genes are TRBV28 and TRBJ1-1, with D tentatively TRBD1 (6 bases). V gave up 3 bases and J gave up 0 bases, with 8 bases separating them. Germline CDR1 MDHEN, CDR2 SYDVKM. The CDR3 covers 14 residues. Here the CDR3 reads CASSFGGVNTEAFF. In DNA form, the CDR3 reads TGTGCCAGCAGTTTTGGGGGCGTGAACACTGAAGCTTTCTTT.

This chain uses TRBV14 with TRBJ2-7; D assignment may be TRBD1 or TRBD2 (5 bases each). The CDR3 length is 14 residues. Germline V lookup: CDR1 SGHDN, CDR2 FVKESK. V was cut by 2 bases and J by 1 base, with 9 bases left in between. In DNA form, the CDR3 reads TGTGCCAGCAGCCAACTGGGGACGTCCTACGAGCAGTACTTC. Its protein is CASSQLGTSYEQYF. Variable domain in full (rest from reference TRBV14 and TRBJ2-7): EAGVTQFPSHSVIEKGQTVTLRCDPISGHDNLYWYRRVMGKEIKFLLHFVKESKQDESGMPNNRFLAERTGGTYSTLKVQPAELEDSGVYFCASSQLGTSYEQYFGPGTRLTVT.

This clone was counted a single time. The CDR3 DNA is TGTGCCAGCAGCGGCCAAGGGGAGCAGTACTTC. Encoded protein: CASSGQGEQYF. V is TRBV6-5 and J is TRBJ2-7; no reliable D call. The CDR3 spans 11 residues. The V end lost 6 bases, the J end lost 7 bases, and 10 bases lay between the germline ends. Germline V gives CDR1 MNHEY, CDR2 SVGAGI.